A selection of T cell receptor beta chains follows, all from one sample in a study of brain T cells in children with intractable seizures. Profiled with immunoSEQ multiplex PCR; TCRdb holds only in-frame clones, not every one. The sample includes about 22,000 clones, 90% to 95% seen only once; the top ten take nearly 6.5%. Sequenced material: peripheral blood, taken at surgery. Source of these receptors: a boy younger than 18 with focal cortical dysplasia and intractable seizures. Each CDR3 is given without its conserved first and last residue. The order of the fields is V gene, clone size, J gene, CDR3 protein. Expanded clones get a size class; other rows say once, few or many, or leave the size out.

>TRBV12-3/TRBV12-4|.|TRBJ1-4
ASSLGPNEKLF
>TRBV9|.|TRBJ2-3
ASSGRDNPFDTQY
>TRBV13|once|TRBJ2-1
ASRYNNEQF
>TRBV19|.|TRBJ2-1
ASSTSEVAYNEQF
>TRBV5-8|.|TRBJ2-1
ASSLRGRIGYNEQF
>TRBV7-3|.|TRBJ2-1
ASSHIRSSYNEQF
>TRBV4-1|.|TRBJ2-7
ASSARYSGGEQY
>TRBV19|.|TRBJ1-5
ASSIGGGQPQH
>TRBV9|.|TRBJ2-3
ASGRRSTDTQY
>TRBV4-2|.|TRBJ2-3
ASSQVIAGGPDTQY
>TRBV7-3|.|TRBJ2-2
ASSLGASGNTGELF
>TRBV5-8|.|TRBJ2-1
ASSPGTGAGNEQF
>TRBV9|.|TRBJ2-3
ASSVGLGSTDTQY
>TRBV19|.|TRBJ2-7
ASSIEAFGAHEQY
>TRBV13|.|TRBJ2-1
ASSLRGMGGPYNEQF
>TRBV24-1|.|TRBJ1-1
ATRAAGQVPEAF
>TRBV23-1|.|TRBJ1-1
ASSRRTGANTEAF
>TRBV6-5|.|TRBJ1-2
ASSYGFVGDYGYT
>TRBV13|.|TRBJ1-2
ASSFQGGGYT
>TRBV12-3/TRBV12-4|.|TRBJ1-1
ASRKRQPEAF
>TRBV5-6|.|TRBJ2-6
ASSLAGANVLT
>TRBV6-4|once|TRBJ2-2
ASSDSGDFGELF
>TRBV7-8|.|TRBJ2-5
ASSSSLGRAGLLRTQY
>TRBV6-4|.|TRBJ2-3
ASSELAGEADTQY
>TRBV9|.|TRBJ2-3
ASSPPPQGRTDTQY
>TRBV5-1|.|TRBJ2-5
ASSASGTSGRALARETQY
>TRBV3-1/TRBV3-2|once|TRBJ1-1
ASSVAGGYTEAF
>TRBV6-6|few|TRBJ1-6
ASTGQTNSPLH
>TRBV24-1|.|TRBJ1-3
ATSPGQGSGNTIY
>TRBV13|.|TRBJ2-3
ASSHRWQY
>TRBV19|once|TRBJ1-3
ASSMEQGLGNTIY